The sequence of this T cell receptor (beta chain) was determined in a study of early T cells in non-severe SARS-CoV-2 infection. Study overall: Bulk RNA isolated from unsorted whole blood underwent sequencing; chains were not paired.

Unique molecular identifiers tagged individual cDNA molecules. TCRdb fed the 5' RACE reads into MiXCR, producing one record per CDR3 protein. Of some 34,000 distinct CDR3 sequences listed, roughly 6.6% are singletons. General study findings and limits: The study's VDJdb matching favored anti-spike CD8 responses and missed private and CD4 specificities.

This clonotype was observed many times. Its cognate antigen is unknown. The germline V and J ends were trimmed by 7 bases and 1 base, with 7 bases remaining between them. Germline lookup yields CDR1 SEHNR and CDR2 FQNEAQ (reference sequence). This CDR3 spans 12 amino acids. This TCR came from an adult who was a healthcare worker with PCR-confirmed SARS-CoV-2 infection or an uninfected control (not recorded which). The genes are TRBV7-9 and TRBJ1-1, with D perhaps matching TRBD1 (5 bases). This material consisted of whole blood, taken at baseline. DNA for the CDR3: TGTGCCAGCACCAGGGAGAACACTGAAGCTTTCTTT. This codes for CASTRENTEAFF.